This passage covers 26 T cell receptor beta chains from one sample sequenced in a study of OX40 agonist ivuxolimab in advanced cancers. Assay: immunoSEQ multiplex PCR; the TCRdb copy retains only in-frame clones and omits some. The sample includes about 48,000 clones, about 87% of them seen just once. Sequences were derived from CD4+ or CD8+ T cells sorted from blood, sampled in a trial of the OX40 agonist ivuxolimab. All receptors come from an adult with an advanced solid tumor such as melanoma, head and neck, liver or kidney cancer.

This chain uses TRBV5-1 with TRBJ1-3; no reliable D call. CDR1 is SGHRS and CDR2 is YFSETQ in the germline V gene. CDR3 size: 14 residues. V gave up 4 bases and J gave up 0 bases, with 8 bases separating them. CDR3 protein: CASSPRFSGNTIYF. The CDR3 region has the DNA TGCGCCAGCAGCCCGAGATTCTCTGGAAACACCATATATTTT. Based on the CDR3 plus reference TRBV5-1 and TRBJ1-3, the full variable domain is KAGVTQTPRYLIKTRGQQVTLSCSPISGHRSVSWYQQTPGQGLQFLFEYFSETQRNKGNFPGRFSGRQFSNSRSEMNVSTLELGDSALYLCASSPRFSGNTIYFGEGSWLTVV.

CDR3 nucleotide sequence: TGTGCCAGCAGTTACTCGATAGAGACCGGGGAGCTGTTTTTT. Its translation is CASSYSIETGELFF. V and J are TRBV6-5 and TRBJ2-2, with D unresolved. V lost 0 bases to trimming and J lost 5 bases, with 7 bases between them. The CDR3 runs to 14 residues. CDR1 and CDR2 (germline): MNHEY, SVGAGI.

The sample holds a few counts of this clone. The chain has TRBV6-1 and TRBJ1-2, with D perhaps matching TRBD1 (6 bases). V was shortened by 8 bases and J by 5 bases, with 15 bases between the two germline ends. This CDR3 is 13 amino acids long. Germline V CDR1 and CDR2: MNHNS, SASEGT. In DNA, the CDR3 is TGTGCCAGCTGGCCCGACAGGCTTTATGGCTACACCTTC. Translation gives CASWPDRLYGYTF.

The J gene is TRBJ2-3, the V gene TRBV27; weak D call: TRBD2 (6 bases). Trimming cost V 1 base and J 4 bases, with 9 bases left between them. Germline-derived CDR1 and CDR2 are MNHEY and SMNVEV (reference sequence). CDR3 length: 14 residues. The CDR3 nucleotides read TGTGCCAGCAGTTTATGGGGGGTCGCAGATACGCAGTATTTT. Protein sequence: CASSLWGVADTQYF.

As for this clone: The junction departs from the called germline gene at one end, perhaps through a read error. The rearrangement links TRBV7-7 to TRBJ2-1, with TRBD2 matching over 8 bases. Germline loops: CDR1 SSHAT, CDR2 FNYEAQ (reference sequence). The CDR3 contains 17 residues. This CDR3 reads CASSYNSGERLRDEQFF. In nucleotides, the CDR3 is TGTGCTAGCAGCTATAATAGCGGGGAGAGGCTACGCGATGAGCAGTTCTTC. The full variable domain, in which reference TRBV7-7 and TRBJ2-1 provide the parts outside the CDR3, is GAGVSQSPRYKVTKRGQDVTLRCDPISSHATLYWYQQALGQGPEFLTYFNYEAQPDKSGLPSDRFSAERPEGSISTLTIQRTEQRDSAMYRCASSYNSGERLRDEQFFGPGTRLTVL.

The genes are TRBV19 and TRBJ1-1, with TRBD1 identical over 8 bases. V lost 5 bases and J lost 3; bases outside the gene matches: 5. Germline-derived CDR1 and CDR2 are LNHDA and SQIVND (reference sequence). The CDR3 contains 14 residues. CDR3 bases: TGTGCCAGTAGTTGGGCAGGGGGCCACACTGAAGCTTTCTTT. This encodes CASSWAGGHTEAFF.

The V call is TRBV6-5, the J call TRBJ1-5; D perhaps matches TRBD1 (5 bases). The CDR3 sequence is 15 residues long. Germline V gene lookup returns CDR1 MNHEY and CDR2 SVGAGI. Trimming took 6 bases from V and 4 from J, leaving 16 bases between them. CDR3 nucleotides: TGTGCCAGCAGCCTGGCCGGGACGGCTAATCAGCCCCAGCATTTT. This sequence encodes CASSLAGTANQPQHF.

The chain joins TRBV5-1 to TRBJ1-4; possible D gene TRBD1, 5 bases. Trimming removed 4 bases from V and 2 bases from J, with 18 bases in between. This CDR3 is built from 17 residues. CDR1 SGHRS and CDR2 YFSETQ come from the germline V gene. The CDR3 DNA sequence: TGCGCCAGCAGCCCCAGGACGGGCAGGGCGACTAATGAAAAACTGTTTTTT. Translation gives CASSPRTGRATNEKLFF.

The chain employs TRBV2 and TRBJ2-1; TRBD2 is a possible D gene (6 bases). The germline CDR1 and CDR2 sequences are SNHLY and FYNNEI. Trimming left V 8 bases short and J 6 bases short, with 11 bases between. This CDR3 contains 12 residues. In nucleotides, the CDR3 is TGTGCCAGCCAACTAGCTTTCAATGAGCAGTTCTTC. The encoded protein is CASQLAFNEQFF.

The V call is TRBV7-7, the J call TRBJ2-7; D possibly corresponds to TRBD1 (6 bases). The length of the CDR3 is 13 residues. Trimming took off 3 bases at V and 5 bases at J, with 11 bases between the two ends. CDR1 is SSHAT and CDR2 is FNYEAQ in the germline V gene (reference sequence). CDR3 sequence reads: CASSLGAGDEQYF. In DNA form, the CDR3 reads TGTGCCAGCAGCTTGGGTGCAGGGGACGAGCAGTACTTC.

This clone has a handful of counts. The junction does not match germline at one end; this may be a read error. The CDR3 loop reads CASSIGGQRAFF. The CDR3 DNA is TGTGCCAGTAGCATAGGGGGACAGAGAGCTTTCTTT. The chain uses TRBV19 and TRBJ1-1, with TRBD1 matching over 7 bases. The length of the CDR3 is 12 residues. Germline lookup yields CDR1 LNHDA and CDR2 SQIVND (reference sequence). Full variable domain (outside the CDR3, taken from reference TRBV19 and TRBJ1-1): DGGITQSPKYLFRKEGQNVTLSCEQNLNHDAMYWYRQDPGQGLRLIYYSQIVNDFQKGDIAEGYSVSREKKESFPLTVTSAQKNPTAFYLCASSIGGQRAFFGQGTRLTVV.

This clone has more than one count but fewer than ten. The V gene is TRBV2, the J gene TRBJ1-1; D ambiguous. The V end was cut by 0 bases, the J end by 1 base, with 9 bases between. This CDR3 contains 15 residues. In germline, CDR1 is SNHLY, CDR2 FYNNEI. The CDR3 nucleotides read TGTGCCAGCAGTGAAGCCTCCGCCGGGAACACTGAAGCTTTCTTT. It is translated as CASSEASAGNTEAFF.

V is TRBV2 and J is TRBJ2-4; D is perhaps TRBD1 or TRBD2 (5 bases each). The ends were cut back, 7 bases at V and 12 bases at J, with 16 bases in the middle. This CDR3 comprises 12 residues. Germline-derived CDR1 and CDR2 are SNHLY and FYNNEI. The CDR3 bases are TGTGCCAGCAAGGGTCACGGGGCGGATCAGTACTTC. It is translated as CASKGHGADQYF.

J is TRBJ2-2 and V is TRBV29-1; no firm D call. The CDR3 runs 12 residues. The V end was cut by 5 bases, the J end by 3 bases, with 7 bases between. Germline CDR1 SQVTM, CDR2 ANQGSEA. The DNA of the CDR3 is TGCAGCGTTAACACGGACACCGGGGAGCTGTTTTTT. As protein: CSVNTDTGELFF.

For the CDR3, the DNA is TGTGCCAGCAGCGACGGCCCCGAGCAGTACTTC. As protein: CASSDGPEQYF. The V gene is TRBV9, the J gene TRBJ2-7; no reliable D call. Germline V gene lookup returns CDR1 SGDLS and CDR2 YYNGEE. The ends were cut back, 3 bases at V and 6 bases at J, with 7 bases in the middle. This CDR3 is built from 11 residues.

The rearrangement joins TRBV9 to TRBJ2-1; 10 positions match TRBD2. After removal of 4 bases from V and 9 bases from J, the junction contained 10 bases not matched to a gene. CDR1 and CDR2 from the germline V gene are SGDLS and YYNGEE. The CDR3 runs 15 residues. The CDR3 DNA reads as TGTGCCAGCAGCTCGACTAGCGGGTTCCTCGGTGAGCAGTTCTTC. It is translated as CASSSTSGFLGEQFF. Full variable domain (missing parts from reference TRBV9 and TRBJ2-1): DSGVTQTPKHLITATGQRVTLRCSPRSGDLSVYWYQQSLDQGLQFLIQYYNGEERAKGNILERFSAQQFPDLHSELNLSSLELGDSALYFCASSSTSGFLGEQFFGPGTRLTVL.

V gene TRBV12-5 combines with J gene TRBJ1-2; TRBD1 agrees at 9 bases. The CDR3 is 14 residues long. Losses at the gene ends were 6 bases for V and 3 bases for J; bases not matched to a gene: 5. The germline V gene has CDR1 LGHNT and CDR2 FRNRAP. The CDR3 spells CASGAGTGYYGYTF. CDR3 DNA: TGTGCTAGTGGGGCCGGGACAGGGTACTATGGCTACACCTTC. Based on the CDR3 plus reference TRBV12-5 and TRBJ1-2, the full variable domain is DARVTQTPRHKVTEMGQEVTMRCQPILGHNTVFWYRQTMMQGLELLAYFRNRAPLDDSGMPKDRFSAEMPDATLATLKIQPSEPRDSAVYFCASGAGTGYYGYTFGSGTRLTVV.

The rearrangement joins TRBV29-1 to TRBJ2-2, with TRBD1 matching 7 bases. Germline V CDR1 and CDR2: SQVTM, ANQGSEA. This CDR3 has 24 residues. With 4 bases clipped from V and 0 bases from J, the junction kept 32 bases outside the gene matches. The CDR3 here is CSVAAGRGQRLQGVIFANTGELFF. CDR3 DNA sequence: TGCAGCGTTGCTGCTGGTAGGGGACAGCGCTTACAAGGGGTCATCTTCGCGAACACCGGGGAGCTGTTTTTT.

V gene TRBV6-5 combines with J gene TRBJ2-7; D possibly uses TRBD1 or TRBD2 (5 bases each). V lost 5 bases and J lost 3, with 14 bases in between. This CDR3 has 14 amino acids. Germline CDR1 MNHEY, CDR2 SVGAGI. The CDR3 bases are TGTGCCAGCAGTATGGGACCGCAGATCTACGAGCAGTACTTC. It codes for CASSMGPQIYEQYF.

The chain couples TRBV29-1 to TRBJ2-1, with a weak D call TRBD1 (6 bases). CDR1 SQVTM and CDR2 ANQGSEA come from the germline V gene. V gave up 2 bases and J gave up 0 bases, with 17 bases separating them. This CDR3 region has 17 residues. The chain's CDR3 is CSVEPSGQGSSYNEQFF. CDR3 coding DNA: TGCAGCGTTGAACCTTCGGGGCAGGGGAGCTCCTACAATGAGCAGTTCTTC.

The chain has TRBV6-6 and TRBJ2-4; D is unresolved. V was trimmed by 2 bases and J by 7 bases, leaving 6 bases between them. This CDR3 contains 12 residues. The germline V gene has CDR1 MNHNY and CDR2 SVGAGI (reference sequence). The CDR3 DNA is TGTGCCAGCAGTTACCTGGTGAACATTCAGTACTTC. It translates to CASSYLVNIQYF.

The chain couples TRBV4-1 to TRBJ2-7; possible D gene TRBD2, 6 bases. Per germline, CDR1 MGHRA and CDR2 YSYEKL. The CDR3 is 16 amino acids. V lost 2 bases, J lost 2 bases, and 16 bases lay in between. CDR3 nucleotides: TGCGCCAGCAGCCAACCGGAGGGGCCCCTCGCCTACGAGCAGTACTTC. This sequence encodes CASSQPEGPLAYEQYF.

The chain combines TRBV6-6 with TRBJ2-7; D is ambiguous. There are 11 residues in the CDR3. Germline values: CDR1 MNHNY, CDR2 SVGAGI (reference sequence). V lost 4 bases and J lost 2, with 3 bases in between. DNA for the CDR3: TGTGCCAGCAGTTTTGCCTACGAGCAGTACTTC. Protein: CASSFAYEQYF.

The J gene is TRBJ2-7, the V gene TRBV4-3; D is possibly TRBD1 (6 bases). Germline CDR1 and CDR2: LGHNA and YSLEER. This CDR3 is built from 17 residues. Trimming took off 0 bases at V and 0 bases at J, with 15 bases between the two ends. In DNA, the CDR3 is TGCGCCAGCAGCCAAGATCTTTGGCAGGGGAGCTCCTACGAGCAGTACTTC. Translating it yields CASSQDLWQGSSYEQYF.

The V gene is TRBV28, the J gene TRBJ1-1; tentative D call: TRBD1 (6 bases). V lost 7 bases, J lost 3 bases, and 21 bases lay in between. Per germline, CDR1 MDHEN and CDR2 SYDVKM. CDR3 length: 16 amino acids. This CDR3 reads CASNQGRRRGDTEAFF. CDR3 DNA sequence: TGTGCCAGCAATCAGGGACGAAGGAGGGGGGACACTGAAGCTTTCTTT.

The rearrangement uses TRBV6-5 and TRBJ2-2; D might be TRBD1 or TRBD2, each matching 5 bases. Germline V CDR1 and CDR2: MNHEY, SVGAGI. V dropped 5 bases and J dropped 5 bases, with 9 bases sitting between them. The CDR3 runs 13 residues. The CDR3, as DNA: TGTGCCAGCAGTCTATGGGGGACCGGGGAGCTGTTTTTT. This encodes CASSLWGTGELFF.